This passage covers 11 T cell receptor beta chains from one sample sequenced in a study of OX40 agonist ivuxolimab in advanced cancers. This table comes from immunoSEQ multiplex PCR, and its TCRdb copy is limited to in-frame clones, with some not included. The table has 95,000 or so clones, about 85% seen once. Specimen: CD4+ or CD8+ T cells sorted from blood, collected in a trial of the OX40 agonist ivuxolimab. Every receptor here comes from an adult with an advanced solid tumor such as melanoma, head and neck, liver or kidney cancer.

The chain links TRBV9 to TRBJ2-1; 15 bases map to TRBD2. The J segment lost 8 bases and the V segment lost 4 bases, leaving 7 bases of the junction unmatched. Germline loops: CDR1 SGDLS, CDR2 YYNGEE. CDR3 length equals 16 residues. CDR3 nucleotide sequence: TGTGCCAGCAGCCCCGGACTAGCGGGAGGGAGCGATGAGCAGTTCTTC. Residues: CASSPGLAGGSDEQFF. Based on the CDR3 plus reference TRBV9 and TRBJ2-1, the full variable domain is DSGVTQTPKHLITATGQRVTLRCSPRSGDLSVYWYQQSLDQGLQFLIQYYNGEERAKGNILERFSAQQFPDLHSELNLSSLELGDSALYFCASSPGLAGGSDEQFFGPGTRLTVL.

The CDR3 DNA reads TGTGCCAGCAGTTTCCGGGACGGTTCCTACAATGAGCAGTTCTTC. Amino acids: CASSFRDGSYNEQFF. The gene calls are TRBV27 and TRBJ2-1; D possibly uses TRBD1 or TRBD2 (5 bases each). From germline, CDR1 is MNHEY and CDR2 SMNVEV (reference sequence). CDR3 length equals 15 residues. The V end lost 3 bases, the J end lost 1 base, and 10 bases lay between the germline ends.

This clone was seen at least ten times. The DNA for the CDR3 is TGCGCCAGCAGCCCGACTAGCGGGAGGGCCACGAACACAGATACGCAGTATTTT. Amino acid sequence: CASSPTSGRATNTDTQYF. The gene calls are TRBV4-1 and TRBJ2-3, with TRBD2 identical over 14 bases. The CDR3 totals 18 residues. V lost 4 bases and J lost 2; bases outside the gene matches: 8. The germline V gene has CDR1 MGHRA and CDR2 YSYEKL.

The J gene is TRBJ1-4, the V gene TRBV7-2; D not certain. V lost 6 bases and J lost 8, with 10 bases in between. CDR3 length: 12 amino acids. Germline V lookup: CDR1 SGHTA, CDR2 FQGNSA. The CDR3 region is CASRGIGEKLFF. The CDR3 DNA follows: TGTGCCAGCAGGGGAATCGGGGAAAAACTGTTTTTT.

This chain joins TRBV7-2 and TRBJ2-7, with D perhaps assigned TRBD1 or TRBD2 (5 bases each). The V end was cut by 4 bases, the J end by 4 bases, with 5 bases between. The CDR3 runs to 11 residues. The germline gives CDR1 SGHTA, CDR2 FQGNSA. CDR3 amino acids: CASSWGYEQYF. CDR3 sequence (DNA): TGTGCCAGCAGCTGGGGGTACGAGCAGTACTTC.

This clone was found once. This rearrangement joins TRBV7-8 to TRBJ2-5, with 14 bases matching TRBD2. Matching the DNA end better, TRBJ2-7 makes the J call doubtful. Germline V gene data show CDR1 as SGHVS and CDR2 as FQNEAQ. This CDR3 comprises 18 residues. For the CDR3, the DNA is TGTGCCAGCAGCTTAGCGACTAGCGGGAGGGGTATCCCTTACGAGCAGTACTTC. It encodes CASSLATSGRGIPYEQYF.

This sequence joins TRBV30 and TRBJ1-2, with 8 bases fitting TRBD1. CDR1 and CDR2 from the germline V gene are GTSNPN and SVGIG (reference sequence). Trimming removed 5 bases from V and 4 bases from J; junction bases left unmatched: 6. The CDR3 covers 13 residues. The CDR3 spells CAWFIGTGYGYTF. The CDR3 bases are TGTGCCTGGTTTATCGGGACAGGCTATGGCTACACCTTC.

The rearrangement links TRBV7-9 to TRBJ2-5; no firm D call. V lost 7 bases and J lost 3, with 15 bases in between. Germline CDR1 SEHNR, CDR2 FQNEAQ (reference sequence). The CDR3 spans 14 residues. The CDR3 DNA reads TGTGCCAGCACCATACCCGGGCTAAAAGAGACCCAGTACTTC. Amino acid sequence: CASTIPGLKETQYF.

The J gene is TRBJ2-7, the V gene TRBV7-6; weak D call: TRBD1 (6 bases). Germline V lookup: CDR1 SGHVS, CDR2 FNYEAQ. The CDR3 runs to 13 residues. The V end was cut by 5 bases, the J end by 4 bases, with 12 bases between. The CDR3: CASSEEGEYEQYF. Here the CDR3 DNA reads TGTGCCAGCAGCGAAGAGGGGGAGTACGAGCAGTACTTC.

This chain links TRBV7-9 with TRBJ2-2; possible D gene TRBD1, 6 bases. Trimming pared 8 bases from V and 9 bases from J, leaving 19 bases between. Germline V gene data show CDR1 as SEHNR and CDR2 as FQNEAQ (reference sequence). The CDR3 has 14 amino acids. In DNA form, the CDR3 reads TGTGCCAGCTCGGACAGCCTCAGTTTCCGGGAGCTGTTTTTT. Translating it yields CASSDSLSFRELFF.

This clone was observed a single time. The chain joins TRBV7-9 to TRBJ1-1; D not resolved. The germline V gene encodes CDR1 SEHNR and CDR2 FQNEAQ (reference sequence). V was trimmed by 2 bases and J by 4 bases, leaving 8 bases between them. CDR3 length: 13 residues. The CDR3 sequence is CASSLPGGTEAFF. The DNA of the CDR3 is TGTGCCAGCAGCTTACCAGGTGGCACTGAAGCTTTCTTT.